One sample yielded the 21 T cell receptor beta chains listed below, sequenced in a study of T-cell memory formation after mild COVID-19. TCRdb ran MiXCR on the 5' RACE reads and lists one entry per CDR3 protein. The sample consists of about 600,000 distinct CDR3 sequences, 20% to 25% of them appearing once. Sequenced sample: PBMCs or a T cell subset sorted from them (not recorded which). Source of these receptors: an adult woman who had mild COVID-19 (a few samples of this study predate the infection). Cell type and time point are not known.

The chain carries TRBV7-9 and TRBJ2-1, with a tentative D call TRBD2 (7 bases). Germline CDR1 is SEHNR and CDR2 is FQNEAQ (reference sequence). The CDR3 contains 14 residues. V was shortened by 5 bases and J by 4 bases, with 12 bases between the two germline ends. The CDR3 DNA follows: TGTGCCAGCAGCCTAAAGGGGGGGTACAATGAGCAGTTCTTC. This sequence encodes CASSLKGGYNEQFF.

The CDR3 here is CASSLTGNYTF. As DNA, the CDR3 is TGTGCCAGCAGTTTAACAGGAAACTACACCTTC. The chain uses TRBV12-3 or TRBV12-4 and TRBJ1-2; D may be TRBD1 (5 bases). The CDR3 totals 11 residues. V was cut by 2 bases and J by 10 bases, with 8 bases left in between.

This clonotype has just a few counts. The gene calls are TRBV9 and TRBJ1-1; unclear D gene. Germline V CDR1 and CDR2: SGDLS, YYNGEE. The CDR3 runs to 14 residues. V dropped 0 bases and J dropped 7 bases, with 13 bases sitting between them. CDR3 residues: CASSVGAATDEAFF. CDR3 nucleotides: TGTGCCAGCAGCGTAGGGGCAGCTACTGATGAAGCTTTCTTT.

The genes are TRBV24-1 and TRBJ1-1; D remains ambiguous. Germline CDR1 KGHDR, CDR2 SFDVKD. Trimming took off 4 bases at V and 1 base at J, with 9 bases between the two ends. The CDR3 is 14 amino acids. The CDR3 reads CATSDTGKNTEAFF. CDR3 nucleotides: TGTGCCACCAGTGACACCGGGAAGAACACTGAAGCTTTCTTT.

This clonotype has only a few counts. CDR3 sequence: CASSLRGVAYEQYF. The CDR3 nucleotides read TGCGCCAGCAGCTTGCGGGGAGTGGCCTACGAGCAGTACTTC. The chain links TRBV5-1 to TRBJ2-7, with D maybe TRBD2 (5 bases). Germline V CDR1 and CDR2: SGHRS, YFSETQ. This CDR3 is built from 14 residues. Trimming stripped 1 base from V and 2 bases from J, with 10 bases between.

The rearrangement links TRBV20-1 to TRBJ2-5; D is possibly TRBD2 (6 bases). CDR1 and CDR2 (germline): DFQATT, SNEGSKA (reference sequence). This CDR3 has 16 amino acids. V gave up 8 bases and J gave up 2 bases, with 24 bases separating them. The CDR3 coding sequence is TGCAGTACCTACGATGGTAGCGGAGATGTACAAGAGACCCAGTACTTC. Translating gives CSTYDGSGDVQETQYF.

This clonotype was found a few times. This sequence joins TRBV2 and TRBJ1-2, with a possible D match to TRBD1 (6 bases). The ends were cut back, 3 bases at V and 5 bases at J, with 13 bases in the middle. The CDR3 spans 14 residues. Per the germline V gene, CDR1 is SNHLY and CDR2 is FYNNEI. In nucleotides, the CDR3 is TGTGCCAGCAGTGAGGGGGCTTCTGGATATGGCTACACCTTC. Protein product: CASSEGASGYGYTF. Looking up the rest from reference TRBV2 and TRBJ1-2 gives the full variable domain: EPEVTQTPSHQVTQMGQEVILRCVPISNHLYFYWYRQILGQKVEFLVSFYNNEISEKSEIFDDQFSVERPDGSNFTLKIRSTKLEDSAMYFCASSEGASGYGYTFGSGTRLTVV.

This clonotype was seen only a few times. The chain uses TRBV7-6 and TRBJ2-3; 7 bases map to TRBD1. With V trimmed by 0 bases and J by 2 bases, 2 bases remained unmatched. There are 15 residues in the CDR3. From germline, CDR1 is SGHVS and CDR2 FNYEAQ. CDR3 bases: TGTGCCAGCAGCTTAGCGACAGGGCCCACAGATACGCAGTATTTT. Translating it yields CASSLATGPTDTQYF.

A few counts support this clonotype. This sequence joins TRBV6-4 and TRBJ2-3; D might be TRBD1 or TRBD2, each matching 5 bases. Trimming pared 2 bases from V and 6 bases from J, leaving 12 bases between. CDR1 is MRHNA and CDR2 is SNTAGT in the germline V gene. The CDR3 contains 14 residues. The CDR3 protein is CASSDPREPDTQYF. For the CDR3, the DNA is TGTGCCAGCAGTGACCCCAGGGAGCCCGATACGCAGTATTTT.

This clonotype has a handful of counts. The V call is TRBV7-9, the J call TRBJ2-2; 8 bases align to TRBD1. Germline V gene sequence: CDR1 SEHNR, CDR2 FQNEAQ (reference sequence). The CDR3 length is 15 residues. Trimming took 4 bases from V and 2 from J; bases not matched to a gene: 3. The CDR3 is CASSYDRGNTGELFF. In DNA, the CDR3 is TGTGCCAGCAGCTACGACAGGGGAAACACCGGGGAGCTGTTTTTT.

V gene TRBV5-1 combines with J gene TRBJ2-3; 11 bases match TRBD2. V lost 0 bases, J lost 3 bases, and 3 bases stayed unmatched. The CDR3 contains 16 residues. CDR1 and CDR2 from the germline V gene are SGHRS and YFSETQ. For the CDR3, the DNA is TGCGCCAGCAGCTTGGTGCGGACTAGCGGGACAGATACGCAGTATTTT. Translation gives CASSLVRTSGTDTQYF. The full variable domain, its missing parts supplied by reference TRBV5-1 and TRBJ2-3, is KAGVTQTPRYLIKTRGQQVTLSCSPISGHRSVSWYQQTPGQGLQFLFEYFSETQRNKGNFPGRFSGRQFSNSRSEMNVSTLELGDSALYLCASSLVRTSGTDTQYFGPGTRLTVL.

This clonotype was recorded a few times. This chain connects TRBV6-1 to TRBJ1-4; D remains ambiguous. V lost 8 bases and J 6 bases, leaving 16 bases between the germline ends. Germline loops: CDR1 MNHNS, CDR2 SASEGT. The CDR3 runs 14 residues. The CDR3 bases are TGTGCCAGCGCCGACACATCCTCTTATGAAAAACTGTTTTTT. It specifies CASADTSSYEKLFF.

The chain employs TRBV7-9 and TRBJ2-1; weak D call: TRBD2 (5 bases). The V and J ends lost 5 bases and 2 bases respectively, with 10 bases between them. The CDR3 covers 14 residues. Germline V gene sequence: CDR1 SEHNR, CDR2 FQNEAQ (reference sequence). DNA for the CDR3: TGTGCCAGCAGCGCGACCGGGACCTACAATGAGCAGTTCTTC. Its translation: CASSATGTYNEQFF.

This clonotype has more than one count but fewer than ten. The chain uses TRBV10-3 and TRBJ1-5, with D possibly matching TRBD1 (5 bases). V lost 5 bases, J lost 0 bases, and 11 bases lay in between. The germline CDR1 and CDR2 sequences are ENHRY and SYGVKD. This CDR3 contains 15 residues. The CDR3 bases are TGTGCCATCAGTTCTCGGGGGGATAGCAATCAGCCCCAGCATTTT. This sequence encodes CAISSRGDSNQPQHF.

This clonotype was seen only once. The chain has TRBV25-1 and TRBJ1-5; D not certain. V was trimmed by 1 base and J by 4 bases, leaving 8 bases between them. Germline V gives CDR1 MGHDK, CDR2 SYGVNS. There are 14 residues in the CDR3. The CDR3 sequence: CASSESGWNQPQHF. The CDR3 DNA follows: TGTGCCAGCAGTGAATCGGGGTGGAATCAGCCCCAGCATTTT.

This clonotype was seen a few times. The chain couples TRBV20-1 to TRBJ1-4; TRBD1 aligns across 10 bases. V lost 4 bases and J lost 2; bases outside the gene matches: 1. The germline gives CDR1 DFQATT, CDR2 SNEGSKA (reference sequence). The CDR3 spans 14 residues. The CDR3 DNA follows: TGCAGTGCTACGGACAGGGGGACTAATGAAAAACTGTTTTTT. Residues: CSATDRGTNEKLFF.

The genes are TRBV4-2 and TRBJ2-5; TRBD1 matches at 7 bases. Trimming took 0 bases from V and 6 from J; bases not matched to a gene: 10. There are 16 residues in the CDR3. CDR1 and CDR2 from the germline V gene are LGHNA and YNFKEQ. The CDR3 DNA reads TGTGCCAGCAGCCAAGATAACAGGGGTGTGGGGAAGACCCAGTACTTC. It yields the protein CASSQDNRGVGKTQYF.

The chain combines TRBV12-3 or TRBV12-4 with TRBJ1-1, with a tentative D call TRBD1 (5 bases). The CDR3 consists of 16 residues. The germline V and J ends were trimmed by 3 bases and 5 bases, with 19 bases remaining between them. In DNA form, the CDR3 reads TGTGCCAGCAGTTTTAGGACACGACTTAGAGGGACTGAAGCTTTCTTT. Protein: CASSFRTRLRGTEAFF.

This clonotype has just a few counts. V gene TRBV20-1 combines with J gene TRBJ1-1; no reliable D call. The V end was cut by 2 bases, the J end by 6 bases, with 10 bases between. The CDR3 totals 12 residues. The V gene's germline CDR1 is DFQATT and CDR2 SNEGSKA (reference sequence). CDR3 DNA: TGCAGTGCTAGACGACTAGGCGCTGAAGCTTTCTTT. It encodes CSARRLGAEAFF.

The V and J genes are TRBV19 and TRBJ1-5, with D tentatively TRBD1 (5 bases). CDR1 is LNHDA, CDR2 SQIVND, per germline (reference sequence). V lost 3 bases and J lost 2, with 14 bases in between. The CDR3 loop spans 16 amino acids. CDR3 amino acids: CASSMGQGYGNQPQHF. DNA of the CDR3: TGTGCCAGTAGTATGGGCCAGGGTTATGGCAATCAGCCCCAGCATTTT. The complete variable domain, with remaining parts taken from reference TRBV19 and TRBJ1-5, reads DGGITQSPKYLFRKEGQNVTLSCEQNLNHDAMYWYRQDPGQGLRLIYYSQIVNDFQKGDIAEGYSVSREKKESFPLTVTSAQKNPTAFYLCASSMGQGYGNQPQHFGDGTRLSIL.

This clonotype has only a few counts. V and J are TRBV5-6 and TRBJ2-3, with 9 bases aligning to TRBD1. V gave up 2 bases and J gave up 5 bases; unmatched junction bases: 6. The CDR3 extends over 15 amino acids. Germline V gives CDR1 SGHDT, CDR2 YYEEEE. In DNA, the CDR3 is TGTGCCAGCAGCTTTGGACAGGGGTTGGTAGATACGCAGTATTTT. It codes for CASSFGQGLVDTQYF. The entire variable domain, with the rest obtained from reference TRBV5-6 and TRBJ2-3, is as follows: DAGVTQSPTHLIKTRGQQVTLRCSPKSGHDTVSWYQQALGQGPQFIFQYYEEEERQRGNFPDRFSGHQFPNYSSELNVNALLLGDSALYLCASSFGQGLVDTQYFGPGTRLTVL.